This T cell receptor (beta chain) was identified in a study of beta chain features in type 1 diabetes. The whole isolated RNA underwent reverse transcription, so sequencing captured expressed TCRB transcripts. Produced via immunoSEQ multiplex PCR; TCRdb's table is partial and in-frame only. The data hold 330,000 or so clones, with around 20% observed a single time. Germline lookup yields CDR1 SSHAT and CDR2 FNYEAQ (reference sequence). CDR3 length: 15 residues. In its sample, this clone was seen a few times. The junction does not match germline at one end; this may be a read error. The J gene is TRBJ2-1, the V gene TRBV7-7; TRBD2 matches at 12 bases. The material sequenced was naive CD4+ T cells from blood. The source of this sequence is a young woman in good health. CDR3 in DNA: TGTGCTAGCAGCAAACTAGCGGGAGGACTCAATGAGCAGTTCTTC. It translates to CASSKLAGGLNEQFF.